These 14 T cell receptor beta chains originate from one sample sequenced in a study of T cell responses to AZD1222 COVID-19 vaccine. Using immunoSEQ multiplex PCR, the repertoire was profiled, and TCRdb retains in-frame clones only, with some absent. The sample yields about 130,000 clones, around 86% seen once. This specimen consisted of peripheral blood, obtained on day 0 of AZD1222 vaccination. The receptors stem from an adult in good health.

This clone was seen a few times. The gene calls are TRBV29-1 and TRBJ1-1, with D perhaps TRBD1 (6 bases). CDR1 SQVTM and CDR2 ANQGSEA come from the germline V gene. V was trimmed by 3 bases and J by 5 bases, leaving 10 bases between them. This CDR3 spans 12 amino acids. The CDR3 is CSVEQGLTEAFF. CDR3 nucleotides: TGCAGCGTTGAGCAGGGGCTTACTGAAGCTTTCTTT. Full variable domain (remainder filled in from reference TRBV29-1 and TRBJ1-1): SAVISQKPSRDICQRGTSLTIQCQVDSQVTMMFWYRQQPGQSLTLIATANQGSEATYESGFVIDKFPISRPNLTFSTLTVSNMSPEDSSIYLCSVEQGLTEAFFGQGTRLTVV.

The chain carries TRBV19 and TRBJ1-5; D gene uncertain. Germline loops: CDR1 LNHDA, CDR2 SQIVND (reference sequence). CDR3 size: 16 residues. Trimming left V 4 bases short and J 2 bases short, with 15 bases between. This CDR3 reads CASSTRGGSGNQPQHF. The CDR3 nucleotides read TGTGCCAGTAGTACCCGGGGAGGCTCGGGCAATCAGCCCCAGCATTTT.

The CDR3 spells CASSGGFRGPETQYF. The DNA for the CDR3 is TGTGCCAGCAGCGGGGGTTTTCGTGGCCCAGAGACCCAGTACTTC. The rearrangement links TRBV2 to TRBJ2-5; possible D gene TRBD2, 6 bases. The CDR3 length is 15 residues. Looked up from germline, CDR1 is SNHLY and CDR2 is FYNNEI. V gave up 6 bases and J gave up 4 bases, with 18 bases separating them.

V and J are TRBV12-5 and TRBJ1-1, with 12 bases fitting TRBD1. This CDR3 contains 15 residues. Germline V lookup: CDR1 LGHNT, CDR2 FRNRAP. J was trimmed by 3 bases and V by 5 bases; bases with no gene match: 4. CDR3 sequence (DNA): TGTGCTAGTGGTCCGGGACAGGGGGCCTACACTGAAGCTTTCTTT. Protein sequence: CASGPGQGAYTEAFF.

The chain employs TRBV7-2 and TRBJ2-5; D not resolved. Trimming removed 8 bases from V and 0 bases from J, with 13 bases in between. CDR3 length: 14 residues. Germline CDR1 is SGHTA and CDR2 is FQGNSA. Here the CDR3 DNA reads TGTGCCAGCGGCCCCTTAAATAACCAAGAGACCCAGTACTTC. The encoded protein is CASGPLNNQETQYF.

The chain is built from TRBV11-2 and TRBJ2-1; D may be TRBD2 (6 bases). The V and J ends lost 4 bases and 3 bases respectively, with 19 bases between them. Germline V gene lookup returns CDR1 SGHAT and CDR2 FQNNGV. This CDR3 is built from 17 residues. CDR3 residues: CASSSPHGWGDYNEQFF. The DNA for the CDR3 is TGTGCCAGCAGCTCCCCCCATGGTTGGGGGGACTACAATGAGCAGTTCTTC. The variable domain in full, with the rest retrieved from reference TRBV11-2 and TRBJ2-1, is EAGVAQSPRYKIIEKRQSVAFWCNPISGHATLYWYQQILGQGPKLLIQFQNNGVVDDSQLPKDRFSAERLKGVDSTLKIQPAKLEDSAVYLCASSSPHGWGDYNEQFFGPGTRLTVL.

The rearrangement links TRBV6-5 to TRBJ1-2; weak D call: TRBD1 (6 bases). Germline values: CDR1 MNHEY, CDR2 SVGAGI. The CDR3 is 13 amino acids. The V end lost 6 bases, the J end lost 5 bases, and 13 bases lay between the germline ends. CDR3 loop: CASSTTGGYGYTF. Written as DNA, the CDR3 is TGTGCCAGCAGCACGACAGGAGGATATGGCTACACCTTC.

The genes are TRBV11-2 and TRBJ1-2; a weak D match, TRBD1 (5 bases). The CDR3 totals 14 residues. The V end was cut by 3 bases, the J end by 3 bases, with 11 bases between. CDR1 is SGHAT, CDR2 FQNNGV, per germline. CDR3 sequence: CASSFRGPDYGYTF. The CDR3 DNA reads TGTGCCAGCAGCTTTAGGGGCCCGGACTATGGCTACACCTTC.

This clone has more than one count but fewer than ten. The chain carries TRBV29-1 and TRBJ1-5, with D unresolved. Germline values: CDR1 SQVTM, CDR2 ANQGSEA. CDR3 length equals 15 residues. V shed 4 bases and J shed 1 base, with 14 bases lying between them. CDR3 amino acids: CSVVLDPGSNQPQHF. For the CDR3, the DNA is TGCAGCGTTGTCCTAGACCCTGGGAGCAATCAGCCCCAGCATTTT. The complete variable domain, with remaining parts taken from reference TRBV29-1 and TRBJ1-5, reads SAVISQKPSRDICQRGTSLTIQCQVDSQVTMMFWYRQQPGQSLTLIATANQGSEATYESGFVIDKFPISRPNLTFSTLTVSNMSPEDSSIYLCSVVLDPGSNQPQHFGDGTRLSIL.

This rearrangement joins TRBV6-2 or TRBV6-3 to TRBJ2-3; 7 bases match TRBD2. CDR1 MNHEY and CDR2 SVGEGT come from the germline V gene. The CDR3 is made up of 17 amino acids. V shed 6 bases, J shed 1 base, and the junction held 13 bases outside the gene matches. The CDR3 DNA follows: TGTGCCAGCAGCCAGCGGGGCGCGGGACCGGGCACAGATACGCAGTATTTT. It is translated as CASSQRGAGPGTDTQYF.

The chain links TRBV21-1 to TRBJ2-2; TRBD1 is the table's D call, not checked against the DNA. TRBV21-1 constitutes a pseudogene. This CDR3 spans 17 amino acids. The DNA of the CDR3 is TGTGCCAGCAGCATCCCGGAAGAGGGGGCGAGGACCGGGGAGCTGTTTTTT. Its protein is CASSIPEEGARTGELFF.

The chain links TRBV5-4 to TRBJ2-3; D not resolved. From germline, CDR1 is SGHNT and CDR2 YYREEE (reference sequence). Trimming removed 4 bases from V and 4 bases from J, with 7 bases in between. The CDR3 covers 12 residues. CDR3: CASSTDADTQYF. In DNA form, the CDR3 reads TGTGCCAGCAGCACCGATGCAGATACGCAGTATTTT. Supplemented by reference TRBV5-4 and TRBJ2-3, the full variable domain reads ETGVTQSPTHLIKTRGQQVTLRCSSQSGHNTVSWYQQALGQGPQFIFQYYREEENGRGNFPPRFSGLQFPNYSSELNVNALELDDSALYLCASSTDADTQYFGPGTRLTVL.

The V and J genes are TRBV5-1 and TRBJ1-2, with a possible D match to TRBD1 (5 bases). The germline V gene has CDR1 SGHRS and CDR2 YFSETQ. V lost 7 bases, J lost 8 bases, and 15 bases lay in between. This CDR3 has 12 amino acids. The CDR3 bases are TGCGCCAGCGGCACAGGAGGAGGGGGCTACACCTTC. This encodes CASGTGGGGYTF.

This chain links TRBV29-1 with TRBJ2-3, with a tentative D call TRBD1 (5 bases). This CDR3 is built from 12 residues. In germline, CDR1 is SQVTM, CDR2 ANQGSEA. V was shortened by 8 bases and J by 3 bases, with 12 bases between the two germline ends. This CDR3 is CSLTAGTDTQYF. The CDR3 DNA is TGCAGCCTTACTGCAGGGACAGATACGCAGTATTTT.